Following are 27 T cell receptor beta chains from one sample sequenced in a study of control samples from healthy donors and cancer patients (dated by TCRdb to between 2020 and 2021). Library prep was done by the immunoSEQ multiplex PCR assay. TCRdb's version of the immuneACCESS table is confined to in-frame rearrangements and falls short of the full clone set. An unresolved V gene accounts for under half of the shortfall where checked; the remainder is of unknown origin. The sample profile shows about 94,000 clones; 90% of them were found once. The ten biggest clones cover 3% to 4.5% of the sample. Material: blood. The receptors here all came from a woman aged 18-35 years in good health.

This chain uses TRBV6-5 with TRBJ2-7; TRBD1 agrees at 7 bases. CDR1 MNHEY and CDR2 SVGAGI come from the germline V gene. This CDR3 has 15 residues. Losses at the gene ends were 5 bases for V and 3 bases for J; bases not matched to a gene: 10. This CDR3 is CASSPFGSGGYEQYF. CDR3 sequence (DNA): TGTGCCAGCAGTCCGTTCGGATCAGGGGGCTACGAGCAGTACTTC.

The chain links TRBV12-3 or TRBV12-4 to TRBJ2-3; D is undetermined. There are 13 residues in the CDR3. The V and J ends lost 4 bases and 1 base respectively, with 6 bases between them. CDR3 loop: CASSYSGTDTQYF. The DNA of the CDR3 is TGTGCCAGCAGTTACTCTGGCACAGATACGCAGTATTTT.

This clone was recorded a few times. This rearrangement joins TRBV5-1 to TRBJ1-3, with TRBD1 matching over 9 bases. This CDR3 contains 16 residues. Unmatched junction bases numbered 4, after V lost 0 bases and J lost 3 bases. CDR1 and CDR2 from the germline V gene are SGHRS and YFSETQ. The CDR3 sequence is CASSLVGTGSGNTIYF. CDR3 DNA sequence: TGCGCCAGCAGCTTGGTCGGGACAGGGAGTGGAAACACCATATATTTT.

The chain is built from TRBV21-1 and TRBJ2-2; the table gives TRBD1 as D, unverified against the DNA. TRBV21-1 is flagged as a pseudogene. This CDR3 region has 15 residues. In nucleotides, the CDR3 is TGTGCCAGCAGGTTGACAGGGAGACTTAACGGGGAGCTGTTTTTT. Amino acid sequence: CASRLTGRLNGELFF.

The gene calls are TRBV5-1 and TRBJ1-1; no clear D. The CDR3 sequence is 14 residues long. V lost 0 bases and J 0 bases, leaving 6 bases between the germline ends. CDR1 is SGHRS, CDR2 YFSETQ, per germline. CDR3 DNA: TGCGCCAGCAGCTTGGTAGGGATGAACACTGAAGCTTTCTTT. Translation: CASSLVGMNTEAFF. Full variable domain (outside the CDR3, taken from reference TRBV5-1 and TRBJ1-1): KAGVTQTPRYLIKTRGQQVTLSCSPISGHRSVSWYQQTPGQGLQFLFEYFSETQRNKGNFPGRFSGRQFSNSRSEMNVSTLELGDSALYLCASSLVGMNTEAFFGQGTRLTVV.

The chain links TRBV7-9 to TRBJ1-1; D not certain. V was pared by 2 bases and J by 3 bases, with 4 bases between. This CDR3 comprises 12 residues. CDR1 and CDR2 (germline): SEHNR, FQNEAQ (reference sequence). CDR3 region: CASSLWDTEAFF. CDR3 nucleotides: TGTGCCAGCAGCTTATGGGACACTGAAGCTTTCTTT.

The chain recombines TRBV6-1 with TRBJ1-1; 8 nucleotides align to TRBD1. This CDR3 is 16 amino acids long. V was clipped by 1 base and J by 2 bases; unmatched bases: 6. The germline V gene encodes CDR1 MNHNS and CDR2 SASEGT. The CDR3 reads CASSEGTGIDNTEAFF. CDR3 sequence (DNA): TGTGCCAGCAGTGAAGGGACAGGGATAGATAACACTGAAGCTTTCTTT.

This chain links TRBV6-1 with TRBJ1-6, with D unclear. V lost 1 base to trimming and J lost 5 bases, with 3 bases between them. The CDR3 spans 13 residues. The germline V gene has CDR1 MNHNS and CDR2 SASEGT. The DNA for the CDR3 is TGTGCCAGCAGTGAAGGGGATAATTCACCCCTCCACTTT. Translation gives CASSEGDNSPLHF.

The CDR3 DNA is TGTGCCAGCAGCGTAGGGTTGGTCAGCTACAATGAGCAGTTCTTC. As protein: CASSVGLVSYNEQFF. This chain connects TRBV9 to TRBJ2-1; D unclear. V was shortened by 0 bases and J by 3 bases, with 10 bases between the two germline ends. CDR3 length: 15 amino acids. The germline gives CDR1 SGDLS, CDR2 YYNGEE.

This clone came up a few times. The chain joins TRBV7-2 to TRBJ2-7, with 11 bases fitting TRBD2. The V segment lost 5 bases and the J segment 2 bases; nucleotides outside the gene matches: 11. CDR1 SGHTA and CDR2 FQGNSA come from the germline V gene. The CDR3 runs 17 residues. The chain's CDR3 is CASSPRLAGPLTYEQYF. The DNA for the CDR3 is TGTGCCAGCAGCCCAAGACTAGCGGGGCCCCTGACCTACGAGCAGTACTTC.

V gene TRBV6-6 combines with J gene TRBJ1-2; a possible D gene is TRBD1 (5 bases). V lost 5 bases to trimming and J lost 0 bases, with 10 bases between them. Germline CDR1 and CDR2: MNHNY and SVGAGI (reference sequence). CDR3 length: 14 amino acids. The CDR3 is CASSPQTANYGYTF. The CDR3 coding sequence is TGTGCCAGCAGTCCTCAGACAGCTAACTATGGCTACACCTTC.

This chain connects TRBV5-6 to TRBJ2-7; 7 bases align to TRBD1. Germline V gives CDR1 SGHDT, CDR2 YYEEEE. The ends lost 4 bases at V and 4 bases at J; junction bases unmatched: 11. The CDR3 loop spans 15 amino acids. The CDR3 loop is CASSQQGRVGYEQYF. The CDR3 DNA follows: TGTGCCAGCAGCCAACAGGGGCGGGTCGGTTACGAGCAGTACTTC.

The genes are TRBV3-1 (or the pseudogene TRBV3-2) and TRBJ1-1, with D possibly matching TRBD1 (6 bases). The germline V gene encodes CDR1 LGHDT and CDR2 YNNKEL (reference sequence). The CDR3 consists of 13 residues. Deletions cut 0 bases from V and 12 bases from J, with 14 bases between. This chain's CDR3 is CASSQDYRDMTFF. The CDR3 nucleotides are TGTGCCAGCAGCCAAGACTACAGGGATATGACTTTCTTT.

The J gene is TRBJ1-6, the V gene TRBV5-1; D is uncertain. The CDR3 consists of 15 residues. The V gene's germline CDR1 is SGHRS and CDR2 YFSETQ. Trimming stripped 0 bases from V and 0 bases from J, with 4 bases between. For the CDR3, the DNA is TGCGCCAGCAGCTTGGGGAGCTCCTATAATTCACCCCTCCACTTT. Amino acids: CASSLGSSYNSPLHF. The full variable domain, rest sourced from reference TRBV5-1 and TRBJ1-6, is KAGVTQTPRYLIKTRGQQVTLSCSPISGHRSVSWYQQTPGQGLQFLFEYFSETQRNKGNFPGRFSGRQFSNSRSEMNVSTLELGDSALYLCASSLGSSYNSPLHFGNGTRLTVT.

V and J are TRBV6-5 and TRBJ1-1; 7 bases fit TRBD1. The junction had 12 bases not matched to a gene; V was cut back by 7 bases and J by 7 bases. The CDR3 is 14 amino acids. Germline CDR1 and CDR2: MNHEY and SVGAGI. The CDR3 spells CASTEGQVVSEAFF. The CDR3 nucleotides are TGTGCCAGCACCGAAGGACAGGTGGTAAGTGAAGCTTTCTTT.

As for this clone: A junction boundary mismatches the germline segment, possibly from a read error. The CDR3 reads CASSTGGENGNAQFF. The DNA of the CDR3 is TGTGCCAGCTCAACAGGGGGCGAGAACGGCAATGCGCAGTTCTTC. The chain employs TRBV18 and TRBJ2-1; 9 bases agree with TRBD1. The CDR3 consists of 15 residues. In germline, CDR1 is KGHSH, CDR2 LQKENI.

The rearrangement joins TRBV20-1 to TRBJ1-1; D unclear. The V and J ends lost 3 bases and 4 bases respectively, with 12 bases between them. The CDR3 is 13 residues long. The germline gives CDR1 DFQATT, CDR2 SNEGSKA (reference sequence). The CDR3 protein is CSASPTKGTEAFF. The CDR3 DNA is TGCAGTGCTAGTCCCACCAAGGGCACTGAAGCTTTCTTT.

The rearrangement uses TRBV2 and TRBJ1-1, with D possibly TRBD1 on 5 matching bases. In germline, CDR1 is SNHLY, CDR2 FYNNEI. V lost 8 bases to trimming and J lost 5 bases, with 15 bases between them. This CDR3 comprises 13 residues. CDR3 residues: CASSRGAGTEAFF. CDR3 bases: TGTGCCAGCTCAAGAGGGGCGGGTACTGAAGCTTTCTTT.

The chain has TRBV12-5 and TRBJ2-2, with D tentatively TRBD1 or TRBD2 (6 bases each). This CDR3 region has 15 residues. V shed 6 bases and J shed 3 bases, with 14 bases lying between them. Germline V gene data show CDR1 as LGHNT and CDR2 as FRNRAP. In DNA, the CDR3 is TGTGCTAGTGGGTTTAGGGGGGCGCACACCGGGGAGCTGTTTTTT. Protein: CASGFRGAHTGELFF.

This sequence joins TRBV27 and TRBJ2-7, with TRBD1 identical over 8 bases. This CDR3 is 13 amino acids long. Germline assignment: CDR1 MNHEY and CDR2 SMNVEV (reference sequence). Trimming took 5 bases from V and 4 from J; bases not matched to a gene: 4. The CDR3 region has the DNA TGTGCCAGCAGTACGAGACAGGGGTACGAGCAGTACTTC. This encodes CASSTRQGYEQYF.

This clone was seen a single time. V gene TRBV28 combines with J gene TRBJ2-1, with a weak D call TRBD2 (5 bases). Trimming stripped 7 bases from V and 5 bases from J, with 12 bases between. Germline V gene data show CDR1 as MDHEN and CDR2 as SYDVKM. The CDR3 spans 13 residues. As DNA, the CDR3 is TGTGCCAGCAACGGACTCCCCCACAATGAGCAGTTCTTC. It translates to CASNGLPHNEQFF.

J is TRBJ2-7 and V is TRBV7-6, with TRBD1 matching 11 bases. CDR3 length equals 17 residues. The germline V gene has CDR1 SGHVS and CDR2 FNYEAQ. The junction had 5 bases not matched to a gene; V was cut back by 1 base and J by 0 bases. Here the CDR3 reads CASSLGSGTGGSYEQYF. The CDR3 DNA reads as TGTGCCAGCAGCTTAGGAAGCGGGACAGGGGGCTCCTACGAGCAGTACTTC.

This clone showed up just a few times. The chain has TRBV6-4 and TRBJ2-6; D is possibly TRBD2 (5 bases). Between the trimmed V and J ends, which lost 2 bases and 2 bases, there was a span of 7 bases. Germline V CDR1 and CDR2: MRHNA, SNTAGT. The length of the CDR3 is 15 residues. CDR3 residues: CASSDRGTGANVLTF. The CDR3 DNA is TGTGCCAGCAGTGACCGAGGGACTGGGGCCAACGTCCTGACTTTC.

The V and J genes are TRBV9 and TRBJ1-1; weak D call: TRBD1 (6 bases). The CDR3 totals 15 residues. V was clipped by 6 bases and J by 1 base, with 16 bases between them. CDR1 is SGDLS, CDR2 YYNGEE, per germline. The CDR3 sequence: CASTPQGQPNTEAFF. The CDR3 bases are TGTGCCAGCACCCCACAGGGCCAACCGAACACTGAAGCTTTCTTT.

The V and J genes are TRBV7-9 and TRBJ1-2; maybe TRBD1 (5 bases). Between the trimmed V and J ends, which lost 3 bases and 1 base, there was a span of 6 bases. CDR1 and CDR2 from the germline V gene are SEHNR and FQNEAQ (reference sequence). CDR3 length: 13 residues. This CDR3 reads CASSLGVNYGYTF. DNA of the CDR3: TGTGCCAGCAGCTTGGGGGTTAACTATGGCTACACCTTC.

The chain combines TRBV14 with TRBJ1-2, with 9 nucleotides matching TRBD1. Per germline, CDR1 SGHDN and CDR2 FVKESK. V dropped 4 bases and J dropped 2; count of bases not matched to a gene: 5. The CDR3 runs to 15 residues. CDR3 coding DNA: TGTGCCAGCAGCCCACTTGGGACAGGGAACTATGGCTACACCTTC. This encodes CASSPLGTGNYGYTF.

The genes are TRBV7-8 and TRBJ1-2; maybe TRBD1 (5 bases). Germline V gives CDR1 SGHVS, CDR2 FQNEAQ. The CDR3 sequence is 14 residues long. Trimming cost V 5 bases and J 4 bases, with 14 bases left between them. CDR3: CASSPQGVGYGYTF. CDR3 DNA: TGTGCCAGCAGCCCCCAGGGAGTCGGCTATGGCTACACCTTC.